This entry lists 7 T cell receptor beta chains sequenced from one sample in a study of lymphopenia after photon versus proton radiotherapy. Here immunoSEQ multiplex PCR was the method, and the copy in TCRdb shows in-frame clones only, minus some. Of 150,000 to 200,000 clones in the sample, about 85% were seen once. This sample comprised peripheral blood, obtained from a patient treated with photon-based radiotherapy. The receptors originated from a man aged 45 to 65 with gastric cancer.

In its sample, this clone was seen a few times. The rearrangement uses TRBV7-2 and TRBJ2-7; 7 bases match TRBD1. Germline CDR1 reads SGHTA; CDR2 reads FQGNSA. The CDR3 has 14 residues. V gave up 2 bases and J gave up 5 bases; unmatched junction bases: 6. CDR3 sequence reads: CASSLSGGVDEQYF. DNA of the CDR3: TGTGCCAGCAGCTTATCAGGGGGTGTTGACGAGCAGTACTTC.

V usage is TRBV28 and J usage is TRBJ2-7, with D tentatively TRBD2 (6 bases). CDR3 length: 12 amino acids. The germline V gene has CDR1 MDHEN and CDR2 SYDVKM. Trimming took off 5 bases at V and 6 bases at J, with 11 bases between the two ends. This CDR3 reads CASSITSFEQYF. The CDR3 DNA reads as TGTGCCAGCAGTATAACTAGCTTCGAGCAGTACTTC. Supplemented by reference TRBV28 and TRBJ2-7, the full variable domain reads DVKVTQSSRYLVKRTGEKVFLECVQDMDHENMFWYRQDPGLGLRLIYFSYDVKMKEKGDIPEGYSVSREKKERFSLILESASTNQTSMYLCASSITSFEQYFGPGTRLTVT.

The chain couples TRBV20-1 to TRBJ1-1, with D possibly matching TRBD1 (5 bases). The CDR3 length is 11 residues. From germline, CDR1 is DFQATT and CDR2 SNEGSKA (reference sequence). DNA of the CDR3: TGCAGGGCCAGGGTCGGCACTGAAGCTTTCTTT. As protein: CRARVGTEAFF.

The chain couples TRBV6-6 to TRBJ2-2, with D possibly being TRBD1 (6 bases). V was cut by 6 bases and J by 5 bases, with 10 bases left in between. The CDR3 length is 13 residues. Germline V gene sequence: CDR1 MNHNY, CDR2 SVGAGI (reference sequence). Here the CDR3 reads CASSDRLTGELFF. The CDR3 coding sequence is TGTGCCAGCAGCGACAGGTTGACCGGGGAGCTGTTTTTT.

CDR3 bases: TGCGCCAGCAGTCAAACCTTCCGGGACACAGATACGCAGTATTTT. Protein sequence: CASSQTFRDTDTQYF. The genes are TRBV23-1 and TRBJ2-3, with D possibly TRBD2 on 5 matching bases. TRBV23-1 is designated an ORF whose function remains uncertain. The CDR3 is made up of 15 amino acids. V lost 2 bases to trimming and J lost 2 bases, with 11 bases between them.

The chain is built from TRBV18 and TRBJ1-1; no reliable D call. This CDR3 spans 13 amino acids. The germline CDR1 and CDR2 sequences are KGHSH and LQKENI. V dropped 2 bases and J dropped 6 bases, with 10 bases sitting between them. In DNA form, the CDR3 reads TGTGCCAGCTCACCATTGGCGACCGCTGAAGCTTTCTTT. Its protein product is CASSPLATAEAFF.

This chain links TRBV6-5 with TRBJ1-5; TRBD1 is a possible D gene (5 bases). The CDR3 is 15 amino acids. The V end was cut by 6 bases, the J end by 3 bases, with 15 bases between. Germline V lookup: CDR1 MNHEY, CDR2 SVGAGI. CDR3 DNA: TGTGCCAGCAGACCCGGGTGGGGCTCCAATCAGCCCCAGCATTTT. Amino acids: CASRPGWGSNQPQHF.